This T cell receptor (beta chain) was recorded in a study of cytotoxic CD8 clonotypes in ibrutinib-treated CLL. Germline V gene lookup returns CDR1 GTSNPN and CDR2 SVGIG (reference sequence). The CDR3 loop spans 15 amino acids. The V segment lost 4 bases and the J segment 2 bases; nucleotides outside the gene matches: 8. Assay used: immunoSEQ multiplex PCR; TCRdb lists only in-frame clones, some missing. Among tens of thousands of clones, less than 95% were seen once, and the ten largest hold under 4%. J is TRBJ2-7 and V is TRBV30; 10 positions agree with TRBD2. Sequencing used PBMCs, obtained after 12 months of ibrutinib treatment. This receptor was taken from a human donor with chronic lymphocytic leukemia. CDR3 DNA: TGTGCCTGGAAGGAGGGAGCGGGAGGGCCCTACGAGCAGTACTTC. Amino acid sequence: CAWKEGAGGPYEQYF.